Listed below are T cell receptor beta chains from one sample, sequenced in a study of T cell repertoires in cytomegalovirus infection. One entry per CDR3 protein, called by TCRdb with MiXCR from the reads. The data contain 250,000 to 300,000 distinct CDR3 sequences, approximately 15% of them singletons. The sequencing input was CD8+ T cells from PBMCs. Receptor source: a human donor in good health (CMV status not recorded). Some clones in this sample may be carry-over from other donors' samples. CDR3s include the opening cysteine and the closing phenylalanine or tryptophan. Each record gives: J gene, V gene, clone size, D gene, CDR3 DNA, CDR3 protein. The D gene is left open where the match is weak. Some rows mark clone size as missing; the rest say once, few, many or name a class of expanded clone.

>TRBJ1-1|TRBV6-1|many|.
TGTGCCAGCAGTGGGGAACGGCCCTTTGGGAACACTGAAGCTTTCTTT
CASSGERPFGNTEAFF
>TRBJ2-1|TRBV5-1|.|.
TGCGCCAGCAGGCGGGGTCAGAATGAGCAGTTCTTC
CASRRGQNEQFF
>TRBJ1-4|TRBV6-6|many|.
TGTGCCAGCAGTTACTCGAGACAGCATCATGAAAAACTGTTTTTT
CASSYSRQHHEKLFF
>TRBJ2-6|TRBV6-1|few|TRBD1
TGTGCCAGCAGTACCTCTCGGGACAGGGGGATTTCTAGTCAGAGCTCTGGGGCCAACGTCCTGACTTTC
CASSTSRDRGISSQSSGANVLTF
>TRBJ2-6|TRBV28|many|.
TGTGCCAGCAGTTTTCAGGGGACTGGGGCCAACGTCCTGACTTTC
CASSFQGTGANVLTF
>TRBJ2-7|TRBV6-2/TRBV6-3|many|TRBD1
TGTGCCAGCAGTTTGGGACAGGGCCCCTACGAGCAGTACTTC
CASSLGQGPYEQYF
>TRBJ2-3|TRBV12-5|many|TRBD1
TGTGCTAGTGGCACAGGGGAAGATACGCAGTATTTT
CASGTGEDTQYF
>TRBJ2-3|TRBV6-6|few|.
TGTGCCAGCAGGGGTCCCTGGGGGACAGATACGCAGTATTTT
CASRGPWGTDTQYF
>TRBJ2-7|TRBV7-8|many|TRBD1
TGTGCCAGCAGCTTATACGGACAGGCCCCGTCCTACGAGCAGTACTTC
CASSLYGQAPSYEQYF
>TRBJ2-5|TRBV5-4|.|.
TGTGCCAGCGCCAACCGTGGGGTGTACCAAGAGACCCAGTACTTC
CASANRGVYQETQYF
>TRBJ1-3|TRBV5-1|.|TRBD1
TGCGCCAGCAGCTTGGACAGGGGGCACGGAAACACCATATATTTT
CASSLDRGHGNTIYF
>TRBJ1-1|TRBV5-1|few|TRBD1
TGCGCCAGCAGCCGTTTGGAGGGGGCGTCGATTGAAGCTTTCTTT
CASSRLEGASIEAFF
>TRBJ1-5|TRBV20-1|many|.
TGCAGTGCTAGGCTGGCGGGACGGGAGAATCAGCCCCAGCATTTT
CSARLAGRENQPQHF
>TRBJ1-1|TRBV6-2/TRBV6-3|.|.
TGTGCCAGCAGCGACTTACAGGGTAGAGGGGCTGAAGCTTTCTTT
CASSDLQGRGAEAFF
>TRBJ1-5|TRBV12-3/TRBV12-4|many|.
TGTGCCAGCAGTTTGGGACACAGTGGATGGAGCAATCAGCCCCAGCATTTT
CASSLGHSGWSNQPQHF
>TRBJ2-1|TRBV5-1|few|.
TGCGCCAGCAGCTTTATGAGACAAGGAAGAGATGAGCAGTTCTTC
CASSFMRQGRDEQFF
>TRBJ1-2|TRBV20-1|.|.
TGCAGTGCTAGAGATATATCGGGCTCCTCCTTTCGGGGCTATGGCTACACCTTC
CSARDISGSSFRGYGYTF
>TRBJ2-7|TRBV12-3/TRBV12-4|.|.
TGTGCCAGCCGGGGAACAGGAGCCTCCTGCGAGCAGTACTTC
CASRGTGASCEQYF
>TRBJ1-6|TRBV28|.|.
TGTGCCAGCAGTTTGTCGACAGAGGATAATTCACCCCTCCACTTT
CASSLSTEDNSPLHF
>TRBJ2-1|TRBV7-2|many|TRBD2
TGTGCCAGCAGCTCCCGAGCGGGGGGCGGGTACAATGAGCAGTTCTTC
CASSSRAGGGYNEQFF
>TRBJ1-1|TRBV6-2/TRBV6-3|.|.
TGTGCCAGCACCAAGGGGGAGCGGGGCACTGAAGCTTTCTTT
CASTKGERGTEAFF
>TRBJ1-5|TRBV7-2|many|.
TGTGCCAGCAGCTTAGGTCCTTATAGCAATCAGCCCCAGCATTTT
CASSLGPYSNQPQHF
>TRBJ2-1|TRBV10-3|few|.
TGTGCCACGCACCCCGAATCGAACGATGAGCAGTTCTTC
CATHPESNDEQFF
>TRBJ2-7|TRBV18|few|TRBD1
TGTGCCAGCTCACCGACAGGGGAGCGACTTTATGGGAGACCCTACGAGCAGTACTTC
CASSPTGERLYGRPYEQYF
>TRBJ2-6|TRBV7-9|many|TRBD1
TGTGCCAGCAGCTCCAGAGGGACAGGGAACTCTGGGGCCAACGTCCTGACTTTC
CASSSRGTGNSGANVLTF
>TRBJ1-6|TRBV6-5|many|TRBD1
TGTGCCAGCAGTACGGGGACAGAAGGATCACCCCTCCACTTT
CASSTGTEGSPLHF
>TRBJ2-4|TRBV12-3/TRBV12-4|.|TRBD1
TGTGCCAGCAGCCAGACGACAGGGAATGACAAAAACATTCAGTACTTC
CASSQTTGNDKNIQYF